This TCR beta chain was retrieved from a study of glioma-infiltrating T cells. Points from the study as a whole: Above-expected tissue-blood divergence occurred in all gliomas, most in low-grade ones. Only very few CDR3 sequences appeared in both tissue and blood.

TCR alpha and beta CDR3 regions were amplified from RNA using iRepertoire nested multiplex PCR. Input was roughly 85-450 ng of tissue mRNA or PBMC total RNA. TCRdb re-called the multiplex PCR reads with MiXCR, one entry per CDR3 protein. The sample contains 95,000 to 110,000 distinct CDR3 sequences, roughly 30% of which appear only once. This CDR3 is built from 12 residues. Trimming pared 5 bases from V and 8 bases from J, leaving 12 bases between. Per germline, CDR1 SGHTA and CDR2 FQGNSA. Many counts were recorded for this clonotype. Its antigen remains unidentified. Material for sequencing was glioma tissue, nonneoplastic brain tissue, or PBMCs (not recorded which). V gene TRBV7-2 combines with J gene TRBJ1-2; D is ambiguous. This sequence originates from a human donor with low-grade glioma or glioblastoma, undergoing nonglioma brain surgery, or in good health (not recorded which). Here the CDR3 reads CASSRSVPGYTF. The CDR3 DNA follows: TGTGCCAGCAGCCGATCGGTTCCGGGCTACACCTTC. The full variable domain, with the rest looked up from reference TRBV7-2 and TRBJ1-2, is GAGVSQSPSNKVTEKGKDVELRCDPISGHTALYWYRQSLGQGLEFLIYFQGNSAPDKSGLPSDRFSAERTGGSVSTLTIQRTQQEDSAVYLCASSRSVPGYTFGSGTRLTVV.